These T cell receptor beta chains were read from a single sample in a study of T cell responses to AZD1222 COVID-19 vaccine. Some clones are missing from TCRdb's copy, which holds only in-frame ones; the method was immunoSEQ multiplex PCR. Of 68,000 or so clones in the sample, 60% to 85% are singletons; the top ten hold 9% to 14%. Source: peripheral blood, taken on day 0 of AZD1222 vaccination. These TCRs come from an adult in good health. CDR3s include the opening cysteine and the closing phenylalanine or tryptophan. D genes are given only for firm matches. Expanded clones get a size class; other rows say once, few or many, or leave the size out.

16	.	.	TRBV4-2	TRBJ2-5	CASSQASFRGGGTQYF	TGTGCCAGCAGCCAGGCTTCTTTCCGGGGAGGCGGGACCCAGTACTTC
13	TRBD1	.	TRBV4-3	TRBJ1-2	CASSQTDRGGYTF	TGCGCCAGCAGCCAAACGGACAGGGGTGGCTACACCTTC
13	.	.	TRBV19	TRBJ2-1	CASENPLGAEQFF	TGTGCCAGTGAGAACCCGTTAGGGGCTGAGCAGTTCTTC
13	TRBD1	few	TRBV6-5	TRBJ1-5	CASKGALAQPQHF	TGTGCCAGCAAGGGGGCGCTTGCTCAGCCCCAGCATTTT
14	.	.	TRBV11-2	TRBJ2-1	CASSLVDWRGWQFF	TGTGCCAGCAGCTTAGTTGATTGGCGGGGCTGGCAGTTCTTC
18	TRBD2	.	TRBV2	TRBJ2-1	CASRTTQTSGGVYNEQFF	TGTGCCAGCAGAACGACCCAAACTAGCGGGGGGGTATACAATGAGCAGTTCTTC
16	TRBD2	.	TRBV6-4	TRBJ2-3	CASSAGTSGAADTQYF	TGTGCCAGCAGCGCCGGGACTAGCGGGGCTGCAGATACGCAGTATTTT
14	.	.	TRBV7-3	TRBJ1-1	CASSSTGPNTEAFF	TGTGCCAGCAGCTCAACAGGGCCGAACACTGAAGCTTTCTTT
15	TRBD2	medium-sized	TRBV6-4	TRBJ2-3	CASSDSGGAVDTQYF	TGTGCCAGCAGCGATAGCGGGGGGGCCGTAGATACGCAGTATTTT
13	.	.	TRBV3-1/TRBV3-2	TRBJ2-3	CASSPWNTDTQYF	TGTGCCAGCAGCCCATGGAACACAGATACGCAGTATTTT
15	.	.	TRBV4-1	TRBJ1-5	CASSQGQGWNQPQHF	TGCGCCAGCAGCCAAGGCCAGGGTTGGAATCAGCCCCAGCATTTT
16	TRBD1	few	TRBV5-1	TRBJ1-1	CASSLWTGRVNTEAFF	TGCGCCAGCAGCTTATGGACAGGGAGGGTGAACACTGAAGCTTTCTTT
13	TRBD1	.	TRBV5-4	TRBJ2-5	CASSYDRAETQYF	TGTGCCAGCAGCTACGACAGGGCGGAGACCCAGTACTTC
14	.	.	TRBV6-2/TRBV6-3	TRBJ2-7	CASSLGQIFYEQYF	TGTGCCAGCAGCCTAGGTCAGATATTCTACGAGCAGTACTTC
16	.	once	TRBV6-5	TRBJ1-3	CASSNFEGYSGNTIYF	TGTGCCAGCAGTAACTTTGAAGGCTACTCTGGAAACACCATATATTTT
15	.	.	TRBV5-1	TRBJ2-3	CASSTTSTETDTQYF	TGCGCCAGCTCCACGACGAGCACCGAAACAGATACGCAGTATTTT